The 8 T cell receptor beta chains given below trace back to one sample, sequenced in a study of CD8 T cells in ankylosing spondylitis. TCRdb re-called the 5' RACE reads through MiXCR, storing one row per CDR3 protein. The profile shows fewer than 200,000 distinct CDR3 sequences, roughly 10% of them singletons. Sequencing used blood, either unsorted or a sorted T cell fraction (not recorded which). Every receptor here comes from a female donor with ankylosing spondylitis or in good health (not recorded which).

This clonotype showed up just a few times. The CDR3, as DNA: TGCAGTGCTAAGGGACCACCCAACGCCAATGAGCAGTTCTTC. Translating gives CSAKGPPNANEQFF. J is TRBJ2-1 and V is TRBV20-1, with D possibly being TRBD1 or TRBD2 (5 bases each). The V end lost 4 bases, the J end lost 6 bases, and 16 bases lay between the germline ends. This CDR3 region has 14 residues. The germline gives CDR1 DFQATT, CDR2 SNEGSKA (reference sequence).

This chain links TRBV15 with TRBJ2-7; perhaps TRBD2 as D (5 bases). Germline values: CDR1 LNHNV, CDR2 YYDKDF (reference sequence). V dropped 0 bases and J dropped 1 base, with 13 bases sitting between them. The CDR3 runs to 16 residues. The CDR3 loop is CATSRDRADFSYEQYF. CDR3 in DNA: TGTGCCACCAGCAGAGATCGGGCGGACTTTTCCTACGAGCAGTACTTC.

V and J are TRBV30 and TRBJ2-1; the D is unclear. CDR3 length: 12 residues. V shed 2 bases and J shed 10 bases, with 12 bases lying between them. Germline V gene sequence: CDR1 GTSNPN, CDR2 SVGIG (reference sequence). The CDR3: CAWSPSSWEQFF. The CDR3 DNA is TGTGCCTGGAGTCCCTCCTCTTGGGAGCAGTTCTTC.

There are a few counts of this clonotype. This chain links TRBV11-2 with TRBJ2-2; TRBD1 might be the D (6 bases). Germline V gene data show CDR1 as SGHAT and CDR2 as FQNNGV. The CDR3 runs to 18 residues. Trimming removed 6 bases at V and 1 base at J, with 21 bases between. The CDR3 DNA follows: TGTGCCAGCAGTCCGGACAGAGTAGGCCGGAAGAACACCGGGGAGCTGTTTTTT. It is translated as CASSPDRVGRKNTGELFF.

As to this clonotype: One junction end disagrees with the germline gene, perhaps due to a read error. The J gene is TRBJ1-2, the V gene TRBV28; D unresolved. Germline-derived CDR1 and CDR2 are MDHEN and SYDVKM. The CDR3 consists of 16 residues. The DNA of the CDR3 is TGTGCCAGCAGTTTTACGTTCGGGCAGGCTCGGGAGGATTCGGCCTTC. Its translation: CASSFTFGQAREDSAF.

This clonotype was seen repeatedly, ten times or more. The chain combines TRBV12-3 or TRBV12-4 with TRBJ1-5; D is unresolved. Trimming pared 6 bases from V and 6 bases from J, leaving 12 bases between. This CDR3 comprises 13 residues. DNA of the CDR3: TGTGCCAGCAGCCCGGAGGGTTCTCAGCCCCAGCATTTT. This sequence encodes CASSPEGSQPQHF.

At least ten counts were recorded for this clonotype. This chain links TRBV27 with TRBJ2-1; D unclear. CDR3 size: 13 residues. The V gene lost 3 bases and the J gene lost 3 bases, with 6 bases spanning the gap. Germline CDR1 is MNHEY and CDR2 is SMNVEV (reference sequence). The CDR3 DNA follows: TGTGCCAGCAGTTTCCCGGACTACAATGAGCAGTTCTTC. Protein: CASSFPDYNEQFF.

As regards this clonotype: Just one base apart from a much larger clone, this may be a read error. V and J are TRBV12-3 or TRBV12-4 and TRBJ2-7, with TRBD1 matching 7 bases. V shed 3 bases and J 6 bases; nucleotides not matched to a gene: 14. CDR3 length: 16 amino acids. The CDR3 bases are TGTGCCAGCAGTTTCCTCCCGGACAGGAATAACTGCGAGCAGTACTTC. It translates to CASSFLPDRNNCEQYF.